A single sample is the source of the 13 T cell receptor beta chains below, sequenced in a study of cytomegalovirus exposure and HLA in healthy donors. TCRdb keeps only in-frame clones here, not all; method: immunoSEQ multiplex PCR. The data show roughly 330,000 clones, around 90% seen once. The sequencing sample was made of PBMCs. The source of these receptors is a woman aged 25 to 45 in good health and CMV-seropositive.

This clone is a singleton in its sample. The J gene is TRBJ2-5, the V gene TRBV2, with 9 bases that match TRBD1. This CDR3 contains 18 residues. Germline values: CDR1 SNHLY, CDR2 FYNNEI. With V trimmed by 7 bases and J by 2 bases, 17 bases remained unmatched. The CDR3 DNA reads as TGTGCCAGCATTGGCACCGGGACAGGGAGGCAGAGTCAAGAGACCCAGTACTTC. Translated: CASIGTGTGRQSQETQYF.

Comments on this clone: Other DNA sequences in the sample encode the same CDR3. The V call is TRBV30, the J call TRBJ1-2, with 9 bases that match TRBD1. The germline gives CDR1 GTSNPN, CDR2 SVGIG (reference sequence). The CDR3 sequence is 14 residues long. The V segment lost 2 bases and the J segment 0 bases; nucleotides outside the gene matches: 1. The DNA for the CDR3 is TGTGCCTGGAGTCGGACAGGGGCTAACTATGGCTACACCTTC. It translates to CAWSRTGANYGYTF.

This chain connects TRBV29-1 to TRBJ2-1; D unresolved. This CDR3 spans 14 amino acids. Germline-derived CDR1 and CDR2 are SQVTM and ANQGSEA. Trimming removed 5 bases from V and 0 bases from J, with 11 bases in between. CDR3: CSVYHMSSYNEQFF. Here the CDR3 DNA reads TGCAGCGTTTATCACATGAGCTCCTACAATGAGCAGTTCTTC.

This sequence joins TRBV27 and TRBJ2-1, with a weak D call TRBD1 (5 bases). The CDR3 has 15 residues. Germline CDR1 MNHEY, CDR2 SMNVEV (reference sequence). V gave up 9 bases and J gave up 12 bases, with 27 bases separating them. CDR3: CARRIGWGPTSGQFF. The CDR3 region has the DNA TGTGCCAGACGCATCGGCTGGGGCCCTACTTCGGGGCAGTTCTTC.

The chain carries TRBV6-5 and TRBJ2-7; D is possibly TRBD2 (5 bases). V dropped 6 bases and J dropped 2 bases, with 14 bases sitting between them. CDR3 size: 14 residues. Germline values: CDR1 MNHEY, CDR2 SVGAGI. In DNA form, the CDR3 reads TGTGCCAGCAGATTCAAAGGAGGAACCTACGAGCAGTACTTC. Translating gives CASRFKGGTYEQYF.

DNA for the CDR3: TGTGCCAGCAGCAAGACGGAATCCTACGAGCAGTACTTC. Amino acids: CASSKTESYEQYF. The chain joins TRBV7-2 to TRBJ2-7; no reliable D call. Germline assignment: CDR1 SGHTA and CDR2 FQGNSA. Trimming pared 5 bases from V and 1 base from J, leaving 9 bases between. This CDR3 is built from 13 residues.

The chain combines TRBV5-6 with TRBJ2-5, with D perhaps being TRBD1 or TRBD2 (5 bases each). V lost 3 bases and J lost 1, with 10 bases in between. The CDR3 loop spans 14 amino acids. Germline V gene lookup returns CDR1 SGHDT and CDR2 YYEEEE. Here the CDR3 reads CASSSGRFQETQYF. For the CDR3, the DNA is TGTGCCAGCAGCTCGGGACGGTTCCAAGAGACCCAGTACTTC.

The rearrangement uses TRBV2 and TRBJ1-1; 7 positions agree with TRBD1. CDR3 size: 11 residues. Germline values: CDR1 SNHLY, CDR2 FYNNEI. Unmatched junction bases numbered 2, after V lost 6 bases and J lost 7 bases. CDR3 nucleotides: TGTGCCAGCAGGACAGGGTTTGAAGCTTTCTTT. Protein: CASRTGFEAFF.

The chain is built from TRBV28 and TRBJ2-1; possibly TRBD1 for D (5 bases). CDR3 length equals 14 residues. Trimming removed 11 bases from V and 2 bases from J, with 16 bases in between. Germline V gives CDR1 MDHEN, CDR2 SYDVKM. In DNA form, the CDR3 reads TGTGCCTGCCGAGAGGCAGGGACCTACAATGAGCAGTTCTTC. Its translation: CACREAGTYNEQFF.

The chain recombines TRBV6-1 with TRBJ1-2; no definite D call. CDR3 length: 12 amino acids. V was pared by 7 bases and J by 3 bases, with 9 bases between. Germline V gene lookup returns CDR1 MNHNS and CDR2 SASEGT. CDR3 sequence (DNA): TGTGCCAGCATTTTCGGGGACTATGGCTACACCTTC. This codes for CASIFGDYGYTF.

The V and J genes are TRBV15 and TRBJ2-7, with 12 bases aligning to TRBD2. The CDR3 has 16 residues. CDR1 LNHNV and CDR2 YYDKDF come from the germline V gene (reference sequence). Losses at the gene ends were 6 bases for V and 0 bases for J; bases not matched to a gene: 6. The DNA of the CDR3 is TGTGCCACCAGTAGGACTAGCGGGATCAGCTCCTACGAGCAGTACTTC. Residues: CATSRTSGISSYEQYF.

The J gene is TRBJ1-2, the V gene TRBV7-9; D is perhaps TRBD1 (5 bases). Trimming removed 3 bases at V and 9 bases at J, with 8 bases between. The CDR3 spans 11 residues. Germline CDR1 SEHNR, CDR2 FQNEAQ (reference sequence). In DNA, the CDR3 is TGTGCCAGCAGCTTTTCGGGACGCTACACCTTC. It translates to CASSFSGRYTF.

The CDR3 nucleotides are TGTGCCACCGCGGACAGGGGACGCACAGATACGCAGTATTTT. Protein: CATADRGRTDTQYF. The chain joins TRBV6-1 to TRBJ2-3; TRBD1 matches at 9 bases. Germline lookup yields CDR1 MNHNS and CDR2 SASEGT. J was trimmed by 1 base and V by 10 bases; bases with no gene match: 6. This CDR3 spans 14 amino acids.